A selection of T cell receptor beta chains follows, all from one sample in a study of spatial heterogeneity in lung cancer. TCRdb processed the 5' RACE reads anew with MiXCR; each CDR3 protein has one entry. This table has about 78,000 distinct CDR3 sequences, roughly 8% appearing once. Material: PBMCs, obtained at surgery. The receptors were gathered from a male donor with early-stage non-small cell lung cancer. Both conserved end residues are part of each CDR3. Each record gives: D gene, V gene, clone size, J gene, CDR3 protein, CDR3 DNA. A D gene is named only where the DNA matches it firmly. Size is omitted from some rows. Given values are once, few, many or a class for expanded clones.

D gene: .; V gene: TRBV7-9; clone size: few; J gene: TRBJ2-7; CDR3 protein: CASSLGTPPYEQYF; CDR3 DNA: TGTGCCAGCAGCTTAGGGACCCCACCCTACGAGCAGTACTTC
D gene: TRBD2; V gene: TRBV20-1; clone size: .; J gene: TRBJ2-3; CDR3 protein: CSAVSGSKSDTQYF; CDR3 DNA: TGCAGTGCTGTTAGCGGGAGTAAGTCAGATACGCAGTATTTT
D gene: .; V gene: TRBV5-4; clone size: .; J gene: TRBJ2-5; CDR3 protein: CASSLYIEGKTQYF; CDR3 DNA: TGTGCCAGCAGCTTGTATATTGAGGGAAAGACCCAGTACTTC
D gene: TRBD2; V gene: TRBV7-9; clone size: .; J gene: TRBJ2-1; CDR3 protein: CASSLGVTSGRRAYNEQFF; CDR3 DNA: TGTGCCAGCAGCTTAGGAGTAACTAGCGGGAGGAGGGCCTACAATGAGCAGTTCTTC
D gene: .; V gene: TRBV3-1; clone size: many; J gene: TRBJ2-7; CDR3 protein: CASSQVEDEQYF; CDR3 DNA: TGTGCCAGCAGCCAAGTAGAGGACGAGCAGTACTTC
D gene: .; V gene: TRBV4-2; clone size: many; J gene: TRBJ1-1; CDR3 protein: CASSQDWRTTEAFF; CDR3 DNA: TGTGCCAGCAGCCAAGATTGGCGGACAACTGAAGCTTTCTTT
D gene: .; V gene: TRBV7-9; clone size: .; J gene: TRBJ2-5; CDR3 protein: CASSLPPALGTQYF; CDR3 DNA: TGTGCCAGCAGCTTACCCCCCGCGTTGGGGACCCAGTACTTC
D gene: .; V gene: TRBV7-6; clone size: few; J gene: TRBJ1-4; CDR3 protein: CASRGRPNSNEKLFF; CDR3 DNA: TGTGCCAGCAGGGGCAGGCCGAACTCAAATGAAAAACTGTTTTTT
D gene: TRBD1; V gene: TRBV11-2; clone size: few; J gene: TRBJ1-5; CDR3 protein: CASSRGDRENQPQHF; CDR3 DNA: TGTGCCAGCAGCCGGGGGGACAGGGAGAATCAGCCCCAGCATTTT
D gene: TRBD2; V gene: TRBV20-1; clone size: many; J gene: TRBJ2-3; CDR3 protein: CSAPLAGPQTTQYF; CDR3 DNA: TGCAGTGCTCCTCTAGCGGGACCACAGACTACGCAGTATTTT
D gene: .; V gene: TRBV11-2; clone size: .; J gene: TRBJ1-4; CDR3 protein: CASSRMGMGAGEKLFF; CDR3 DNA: TGTGCCAGCAGCCGAATGGGGATGGGGGCTGGAGAAAAACTGTTTTTT
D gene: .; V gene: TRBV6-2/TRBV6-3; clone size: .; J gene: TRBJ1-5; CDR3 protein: CASISSLSNQPQHF; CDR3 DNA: TGTGCCAGCATTTCCAGTCTTAGCAATCAGCCCCAGCATTTT
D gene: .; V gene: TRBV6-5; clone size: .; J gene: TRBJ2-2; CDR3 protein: CASTPGTTNTGELFF; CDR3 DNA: TGTGCCAGCACCCCCGGGACCACGAACACCGGGGAGCTGTTTTTT
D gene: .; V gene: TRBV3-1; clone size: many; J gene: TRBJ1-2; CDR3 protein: CASSQDPGGGYTF; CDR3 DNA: TGTGCCAGCAGTCAGGACCCCGGTGGGGGCTACACCTTC
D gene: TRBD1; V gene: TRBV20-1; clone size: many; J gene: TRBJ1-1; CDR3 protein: CSAIDRGRGTEAFF; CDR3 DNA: TGCAGTGCTATCGACAGGGGGCGAGGAACTGAAGCTTTCTTT
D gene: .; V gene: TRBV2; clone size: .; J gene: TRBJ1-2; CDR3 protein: CASSDVAVSYTF; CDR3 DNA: TGTGCCAGCAGTGATGTCGCCGTAAGCTACACCTTC
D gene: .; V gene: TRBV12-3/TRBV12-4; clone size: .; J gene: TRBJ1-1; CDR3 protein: CASSAQLNTEAFF; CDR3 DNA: TGTGCCAGCTCGGCGCAGCTGAACACTGAAGCTTTCTTT
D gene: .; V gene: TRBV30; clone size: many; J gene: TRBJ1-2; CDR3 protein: CAWTELSGGGYTF; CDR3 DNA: TGTGCCTGGACCGAACTTTCAGGCGGGGGCTACACCTTC